These 16 T cell receptor beta chains were sequenced from one sample in a study of tumor-infiltrating lymphocytes in primary liver carcinoma. Total RNA (approximately 500 ng) served as template for TCR beta cDNA synthesis primed by a constant-region primer. Libraries covering TCR beta were generated through three nested multiplex PCR rounds (using a slightly modified ARM-PCR). Rounds one and two of PCR, each of 9 to 11 cycles, were primed with TRBV1-TRBV30 forward primers and a C-beta reverse primer. MiXCR, run by TCRdb on the multiplex PCR reads, gives a single entry per CDR3 protein. The data hold about 210,000 distinct CDR3 sequences, with about 85% observed a single time. Unsorted bulk tissue of roughly 20-31 mg yielded co-extracted RNA and DNA. Sequenced sample: tumor tissue from primary liver carcinoma. Receptors were obtained from a man aged 35 to 55 with primary liver carcinoma and hepatitis B virus infection.

About this clonotype: A much larger clone differs by one base, so this may be a read error. This chain links TRBV28 with TRBJ2-1, with 9 bases identical to TRBD2. The germline V gene has CDR1 MDHEN and CDR2 SYDVKM. Losses at the gene ends were 5 bases for V and 7 bases for J; bases not matched to a gene: 9. This CDR3 contains 15 residues. The CDR3 loop is CASSPPGTSSNEQFF. Written as DNA, the CDR3 is TGTGCCAGCAGTCCACCCGGGACTAGCAGTAATGAGCAGTTCTTC.

The gene calls are TRBV6-5 and TRBJ2-1; TRBD2 matches 13 bases. Trimming removed 0 bases from V and 10 bases from J; junction bases left unmatched: 9. In germline, CDR1 is MNHEY, CDR2 SVGAGI. This CDR3 comprises 17 residues. The chain's CDR3 is CASSYSRTSGRGKEQFF. CDR3 nucleotide sequence: TGTGCCAGCAGTTACTCCAGGACTAGCGGGAGAGGGAAAGAGCAGTTCTTC.

On this clonotype: One end of the junction varies from germline; a read error may be responsible. The genes are TRBV6-1 and TRBJ2-2; D may correspond to TRBD1 or TRBD2 (5 bases each). The germline V gene encodes CDR1 MNHNS and CDR2 SASEGT. The CDR3 consists of 16 residues. CDR3 residues: CASGEEGVVGTGKLFF. DNA for the CDR3: TGTGCCAGCGGTGAAGAAGGGGTTGTCGGGACCGGGAAGCTGTTTTTT.

This clonotype was seen only a few times. The chain combines TRBV2 with TRBJ2-1, with 9 bases aligning to TRBD2. V shed 7 bases and J 6 bases; nucleotides not matched to a gene: 10. The CDR3 length is 15 residues. From germline, CDR1 is SNHLY and CDR2 FYNNEI. Here the CDR3 reads CASIQRLADFNEQFF. The CDR3 DNA reads TGTGCCAGCATCCAAAGACTAGCGGACTTCAATGAGCAGTTCTTC.

With respect to this clonotype: This sequence may be a read error, since a much larger clone differs from it by one base. This rearrangement joins TRBV28 to TRBJ2-3; possible D gene TRBD2, 6 bases. Per the germline V gene, CDR1 is MDHEN and CDR2 is SYDVKM. The CDR3 sequence is 16 residues long. V lost 7 bases to trimming and J lost 2 bases, with 19 bases between them. The CDR3 region is CASIALAVPNTDTQYF. DNA for the CDR3: TGTGCCAGCATTGCCTTAGCGGTCCCTAACACAGATACGCAGTATTTT.

A remark on this clonotype: The conserved closing phenylalanine or tryptophan is absent in this CDR3, likely reflecting a read error. The limits of the CDR3 on the DNA are not certain, so only TCRdb's listed CDR3 is given. The rearrangement joins TRBV11-3 to TRBJ2-3. In germline, CDR1 is SGHNT, CDR2 YENEEA. Both ends counted, the CDR3 spans 13 residues. The CDR3 reads CASSLAHRDMLYI.

This chain uses TRBV29-1 with TRBJ1-1; 8 bases agree with TRBD1. Per germline, CDR1 SQVTM and CDR2 ANQGSEA. The CDR3 consists of 12 residues. CDR3 amino acids: CNVSQDRAEAFF. In DNA form, the CDR3 reads TGCAACGTCTCTCAGGACAGGGCCGAAGCTTTCTTT. The whole variable domain, remainder taken from reference TRBV29-1 and TRBJ1-1, is SAVISQKPSRDICQRGTSLTIQCQVDSQVTMMFWYRQQPGQSLTLIATANQGSEATYESGFVIDKFPISRPNLTFSTLTVSNMSPEDSSIYLCNVSQDRAEAFFGQGTRLTVV.

As for this clonotype: Since no conserved phenylalanine or tryptophan closes the CDR3, a read error is the likely cause. The chain carries TRBV6-5 and TRBJ1-1; D call uncertain. Germline loops: CDR1 MNHEY, CDR2 SVGAGI. The CDR3 consists of 14 residues. The CDR3 region has the DNA TGTGCCAGTAGTTACTCCCGGGTGGTCACTGAAGCTTTCATT. Its protein product is CASSYSRVVTEAFI.

A single count supports this clonotype. One end of the junction does not line up with germline, which may come from a read error. The chain employs TRBV12-3 or TRBV12-4 and TRBJ1-5; D possibly corresponds to TRBD1 (6 bases). This CDR3 contains 14 residues. CDR3 in DNA: TGTACCAGCAGCCAACAGGGCGACAATCAGCCCCAGCATTTC. Translation gives CTSSQQGDNQPQHF.

As to this clonotype: Relative to the germline gene, one junction end is altered; a read error may explain this. The chain employs TRBV6-1 and TRBJ1-1; the D is unclear. Per the germline V gene, CDR1 is MNHNS and CDR2 is SASEGT. This CDR3 contains 12 residues. This CDR3 is CASSWWSTEVFF. The CDR3 bases are TGTGCCAGCAGTTGGTGGAGCACTGAAGTTTTCTTT.

This clonotype was found once. The conserved closing phenylalanine or tryptophan is absent in this CDR3, likely reflecting a read error. The V and J genes are TRBV5-1 and TRBJ2-7; no definite D call. In germline, CDR1 is SGHRS, CDR2 YFSETQ. The CDR3 is 11 residues long. V was clipped by 9 bases and J by 3 bases, with 10 bases between them. CDR3 nucleotides: TGCGCCAACATTCCCGGCTACGAGCAGTACTTA. Its protein is CANIPGYEQYL.

Concerning this clonotype: The conserved phenylalanine or tryptophan is not found at the CDR3 terminus, so this likely reflects a read error. The V call is TRBV5-6, the J call TRBJ1-1; no firm D call. The length of the CDR3 is 14 residues. The germline V gene has CDR1 SGHDT and CDR2 YYEEEE. V gave up 3 bases and J gave up 2 bases, with 11 bases separating them. As DNA, the CDR3 is TGTGCCAGCAGCTCGTACACAGTAAACACTGAAGCTTTCTCC. The encoded protein is CASSSYTVNTEAFS.

Remarks on this clonotype: A read error may be the cause here, since a much bigger clone is one base away. The chain carries TRBV5-1 and TRBJ1-5; D is uncertain. The J call may be mistaken, given a closer DNA end match to TRBJ2-3. The CDR3 spans 13 residues. The germline V gene has CDR1 SGHRS and CDR2 YFSETQ. As DNA, the CDR3 is TGCGCCAGCAGCTCAGGACCGGAACAGCCCCAGTATTTT. Amino acid sequence: CASSSGPEQPQYF.

The chain recombines TRBV7-2 with TRBJ2-1, with 7 bases matching TRBD2. CDR1 and CDR2 (germline): SGHTA, FQGNSA. The CDR3 runs 16 residues. Trimming took 1 base from V and 2 from J; bases not matched to a gene: 5. Written as DNA, the CDR3 is TGTGCCAGCAGCTTAGTAGGCGGGAGAACCTACAATGAGCAGTTCTTC. This codes for CASSLVGGRTYNEQFF. Filled out from reference TRBV7-2 and TRBJ2-1, the complete variable domain reads GAGVSQSPSNKVTEKGKDVELRCDPISGHTALYWYRQSLGQGLEFLIYFQGNSAPDKSGLPSDRFSAERTGGSVSTLTIQRTQQEDSAVYLCASSLVGGRTYNEQFFGPGTRLTVL.

A note on this clonotype: This is likely a read error, given that the CDR3 carries no conserved phenylalanine or tryptophan at its end. The chain couples TRBV11-1 to TRBJ2-3; D is perhaps TRBD1 or TRBD2 (5 bases each). V was shortened by 5 bases and J by 1 base, with 25 bases between the two germline ends. CDR1 is SGHAT, CDR2 FQDESV, per germline (reference sequence). The CDR3 consists of 19 residues. The CDR3, as DNA: TGTGCCAGCAGCACTGGGGGAAGTTCTGTTGGAGCCCGCACAGATACGCAGTATTGT. It translates to CASSTGGSSVGARTDTQYC.

On this clonotype itself: One end of the junction is discordant with germline, which a read error may explain. The J gene is TRBJ2-7, the V gene TRBV12-3 or TRBV12-4; 7 bases align to TRBD2. This CDR3 contains 12 residues. As DNA, the CDR3 is TGTGCCAGCAGCCGGGAGAGCGGGACCCACAACTTC. Translation gives CASSRESGTHNF.